The 19 T cell receptor beta chains listed next were all sequenced from one sample in a study of T cells in localized non-small cell lung cancer. TCRdb's table, derived via immunoSEQ multiplex PCR, lists solely in-frame clones and lacks some. The table records about 47,000 clones, about 88% of them present only once. Sequencing used PBMCs, obtained before any cancer treatment. The source is a man aged 35 to 69 with stage II lung adenocarcinoma.

V and J are TRBV6-5 and TRBJ1-6; TRBD1 might be the D (5 bases). The V and J ends lost 5 bases and 2 bases respectively, with 7 bases between them. This CDR3 has 14 residues. From germline, CDR1 is MNHEY and CDR2 SVGAGI. The CDR3 DNA reads TGTGCCAGCAGTGCAGGGCCCTATAATTCACCCCTCCACTTT. It encodes CASSAGPYNSPLHF.

This chain links TRBV10-2 with TRBJ2-3; D is ambiguous. This CDR3 spans 10 amino acids. Germline CDR1 WSHSY, CDR2 SAAADI. V lost 9 bases and J 4 bases, leaving 5 bases between the germline ends. CDR3: CASFADTQYF. The CDR3 DNA follows: TGCGCCAGTTTCGCAGATACGCAGTATTTT.

The CDR3 protein is CASSAGTSEIDTQYF. CDR3 DNA sequence: TGTGCCAGTAGTGCCGGGACTAGCGAGATCGATACGCAGTATTTT. The chain recombines TRBV19 with TRBJ2-3; 10 bases are a match to TRBD2. Looked up from germline, CDR1 is LNHDA and CDR2 is SQIVND (reference sequence). This CDR3 has 15 amino acids. V shed 5 bases, J shed 6 bases, and the junction held 8 bases outside the gene matches. Based on the CDR3 plus reference TRBV19 and TRBJ2-3, the full variable domain is DGGITQSPKYLFRKEGQNVTLSCEQNLNHDAMYWYRQDPGQGLRLIYYSQIVNDFQKGDIAEGYSVSREKKESFPLTVTSAQKNPTAFYLCASSAGTSEIDTQYFGPGTRLTVL.

The gene calls are TRBV18 and TRBJ2-1; D not resolved. V lost 3 bases and J lost 4, with 16 bases in between. The CDR3 length is 16 residues. CDR1 is KGHSH and CDR2 is LQKENI in the germline V gene. The CDR3 loop is CASSPAGRAIYNEQFF. CDR3 DNA: TGTGCCAGCTCACCCGCTGGTAGGGCGATATACAATGAGCAGTTCTTC.

This sequence joins TRBV7-3 and TRBJ1-2, with D unresolved. The CDR3 spans 13 residues. In germline, CDR1 is SGHTA, CDR2 FQGTGA. V was clipped by 2 bases and J by 6 bases, with 10 bases between them. CDR3 residues: CASSLANRDGYTF. CDR3 coding DNA: TGTGCCAGCAGCTTAGCGAACCGGGATGGCTACACCTTC.

This chain joins TRBV5-1 and TRBJ1-1; 9 nucleotides line up with TRBD1. CDR3 length: 17 amino acids. V was pared by 4 bases and J by 0 bases, with 10 bases of the junction left unmatched. Germline values: CDR1 SGHRS, CDR2 YFSETQ. The CDR3 loop reads CASSRSGTGNMNTEAFF. DNA for the CDR3: TGCGCCAGCAGCCGTTCCGGGACAGGGAACATGAACACTGAAGCTTTCTTT.

This chain links TRBV12-5 with TRBJ2-3, with 7 bases fitting TRBD2. Germline CDR1 and CDR2: LGHNT and FRNRAP. The CDR3 length is 14 residues. CDR3 in amino acids: CATALGTIEHTQYF. The CDR3 nucleotides are TGTGCCACGGCTCTCGGGACTATTGAGCATACGCAGTATTTT.

The chain has TRBV19 and TRBJ1-1; possible D gene TRBD1, 6 bases. CDR3 length: 14 residues. In germline, CDR1 is LNHDA, CDR2 SQIVND (reference sequence). V was cut by 4 bases and J by 0 bases, with 9 bases left in between. The CDR3 sequence: CASSRTDVNTEAFF. In nucleotides, the CDR3 is TGTGCCAGTAGTAGGACAGATGTGAACACTGAAGCTTTCTTT.

This clone was seen more than once but under ten times. This chain uses TRBV10-3 with TRBJ2-2, with 7 bases matching TRBD1. The CDR3 sequence is 16 residues long. Germline V gene sequence: CDR1 ENHRY, CDR2 SYGVKD. Unmatched junction bases numbered 8, after V lost 7 bases and J lost 0 bases. CDR3 in DNA: TGTGCCATCACCCTAGGACAGGATTCGAACACCGGGGAGCTGTTTTTT. It yields the protein CAITLGQDSNTGELFF.

The CDR3 DNA follows: TGTGCCATCAGTGAGTTGTCAGCTCAAGAGACCCAGTACTTC. Protein: CAISELSAQETQYF. The V and J genes are TRBV10-3 and TRBJ2-5; D is unclear. Trimming shortened V by 1 base and J by 2 bases, and 8 bases separated the two germline ends. Germline CDR1 reads ENHRY; CDR2 reads SYGVKD. CDR3 length: 14 amino acids.

The chain carries TRBV15 and TRBJ1-1; D gene uncertain. Germline-derived CDR1 and CDR2 are LNHNV and YYDKDF (reference sequence). The V gene lost 4 bases and the J gene lost 0 bases, with 12 bases spanning the gap. CDR3 length: 15 amino acids. The CDR3 nucleotides read TGTGCCACCAGCACAGACCGGGGATTGAACACTGAAGCTTTCTTT. Its protein is CATSTDRGLNTEAFF.

Here the CDR3 reads CASSRDVETQYF. In DNA form, the CDR3 reads TGTGCCAGCAGTCGAGATGTGGAGACCCAGTACTTC. V usage is TRBV6-6 and J usage is TRBJ2-5; D is ambiguous. Trimming shortened V by 5 bases and J by 5 bases, and 9 bases separated the two germline ends. Germline loops: CDR1 MNHNY, CDR2 SVGAGI (reference sequence). CDR3 size: 12 residues.

The sample holds a few counts of this clone. The chain joins TRBV28 to TRBJ2-7, with D perhaps TRBD2 (6 bases). The CDR3 has 14 amino acids. Germline V gene data show CDR1 as MDHEN and CDR2 as SYDVKM. V gave up 5 bases and J gave up 4 bases, with 15 bases separating them. CDR3 sequence (DNA): TGTGCCAGCAGTGGGGGAGGCGGGGCATACGAGCAGTACTTC. Its protein product is CASSGGGGAYEQYF.

This rearrangement joins TRBV27 to TRBJ2-5; 11 bases match TRBD2. V shed 3 bases and J 5 bases; nucleotides not matched to a gene: 8. CDR1 and CDR2 (germline): MNHEY, SMNVEV (reference sequence). CDR3 length equals 16 residues. CDR3 nucleotide sequence: TGTGCCAGCAGTTTGGGTAGCGGGGGGGCCGGGGAGACCCAGTACTTC. Its protein product is CASSLGSGGAGETQYF.

The rearrangement uses TRBV9 and TRBJ1-2; D is perhaps TRBD1 (5 bases). Trimming left V 4 bases short and J 7 bases short, with 26 bases between. CDR1 and CDR2 from the germline V gene are SGDLS and YYNGEE. This CDR3 is built from 17 residues. The CDR3 DNA is TGTGCCAGCAGCCTAGGCCCCCTCAGGGAAAAGATTGTTGGCTACACCTTC. It codes for CASSLGPLREKIVGYTF.

The V call is TRBV5-4, the J call TRBJ1-1; possibly TRBD1 for D (5 bases). V was clipped by 4 bases and J by 3 bases, with 10 bases between them. Germline V CDR1 and CDR2: SGHNT, YYREEE (reference sequence). This CDR3 region has 13 residues. The CDR3 DNA reads TGTGCCAGCAGCCCCGGGACGTACACTGAAGCTTTCTTT. Its protein product is CASSPGTYTEAFF.

The table lists this clone with a few counts. The chain employs TRBV11-2 and TRBJ2-7, with 8 nucleotides matching TRBD1. The CDR3 length is 12 residues. Germline CDR1 reads SGHAT; CDR2 reads FQNNGV. Trimming cost V 4 bases and J 6 bases; bases outside gene matches: 2. The CDR3 here is CASSSDRGEQYV. The CDR3 coding sequence is TGTGCCAGCAGCTCAGACAGGGGCGAGCAGTACGTC.

The CDR3 here is CASSKGMNTEAFF. The CDR3 region has the DNA TGCGCCAGCTCCAAGGGGATGAACACTGAAGCTTTCTTT. The chain has TRBV4-1 and TRBJ1-1, with D possibly TRBD1 on 5 matching bases. Germline CDR1 reads MGHRA; CDR2 reads YSYEKL. Between the trimmed V and J ends, which lost 8 bases and 0 bases, there was a span of 10 bases. This CDR3 is 13 amino acids long.

V is TRBV5-8 and J is TRBJ1-2; D is undetermined. This CDR3 has 15 amino acids. Deletions cut 0 bases from V and 6 bases from J, with 15 bases between. The germline V gene has CDR1 SGHTS and CDR2 YDEGEE. CDR3 bases: TGTGCCAGCAGCTTGGCCGGGGATGAGGGCAATGGCTACACCTTC. Amino acids: CASSLAGDEGNGYTF.